These 19 T cell receptor beta chains share one sample of origin, sequenced in a study of T cells after yellow fever vaccination. TCRdb called the 5' RACE reads again in MiXCR, with one record for every CDR3 protein. Here the sample spans around 600,000 distinct CDR3 sequences, about 12% being singletons. The sequencing used PBMCs, collected on the day of the yellow fever booster vaccination. Receptor source: a man aged 25 to 40 who received the YFV17D yellow fever vaccine.

J is TRBJ2-5 and V is TRBV15, with D hard to call. V lost 0 bases and J 0 bases, leaving 5 bases between the germline ends. Germline loops: CDR1 LNHNV, CDR2 YYDKDF (reference sequence). The CDR3 covers 14 residues. Here the CDR3 reads CATSRERNQETQYF. For the CDR3, the DNA is TGTGCCACCAGCAGAGAAAGGAACCAAGAGACCCAGTACTTC.

The genes are TRBV28 and TRBJ1-2; 8 bases are shared with TRBD1. The CDR3 is 13 residues long. V lost 6 bases and J lost 6; bases outside the gene matches: 6. From germline, CDR1 is MDHEN and CDR2 SYDVKM. The CDR3 loop is CASRSGGWDGYTF. The CDR3 region has the DNA TGTGCCAGCAGGTCAGGGGGCTGGGATGGCTACACCTTC.

This clonotype was detected many times. This chain connects TRBV27 to TRBJ1-6, with a possible D match to TRBD1 (5 bases). Trimming took 3 bases from V and 8 from J, leaving 20 bases between them. Looked up from germline, CDR1 is MNHEY and CDR2 is SMNVEV (reference sequence). The CDR3 totals 17 residues. The CDR3 bases are TGTGCCAGCAGTTTCCGGGCCAAATGGGGGTATGATTCACCCCTCCACTTT. It yields the protein CASSFRAKWGYDSPLHF.

The chain employs TRBV24-1 and TRBJ2-1; 7 bases match TRBD2. The length of the CDR3 is 16 residues. V gave up 7 bases and J gave up 4 bases; unmatched junction bases: 12. Per the germline V gene, CDR1 is KGHDR and CDR2 is SFDVKD. The CDR3 spells CATSPRVAGAYNEQFF. CDR3 in DNA: TGTGCCACCAGCCCCCGGGTGGCGGGAGCATACAATGAGCAGTTCTTC.

This clonotype turned up a few times. The chain carries TRBV7-9 and TRBJ2-3, with a possible D match to TRBD2 (6 bases). Germline V gives CDR1 SEHNR, CDR2 FQNEAQ (reference sequence). The CDR3 covers 15 residues. V shed 1 base and J shed 4 bases, with 12 bases lying between them. This CDR3 reads CASSLEGGKADTQYF. In DNA form, the CDR3 reads TGTGCCAGCAGCTTAGAGGGCGGGAAGGCAGATACGCAGTATTTT. Full variable domain (outside the CDR3, taken from reference TRBV7-9 and TRBJ2-3): DTGVSQNPRHKITKRGQNVTFRCDPISEHNRLYWYRQTLGQGPEFLTYFQNEAQLEKSRLLSDRFSAERPKGSFSTLEIQRTEQGDSAMYLCASSLEGGKADTQYFGPGTRLTVL.

This clonotype has just a few counts. J is TRBJ2-1 and V is TRBV4-2; TRBD2 agrees at 11 bases. Unmatched junction bases numbered 7, after V lost 1 base and J lost 5 bases. The germline gives CDR1 LGHNA, CDR2 YNFKEQ. This CDR3 has 17 residues. CDR3 DNA sequence: TGTGCCAGCAGCCAAGTGCTGACTAGCGGGACCCACAATGAGCAGTTCTTC. Translated: CASSQVLTSGTHNEQFF.

This clonotype was detected a few times. The rearrangement joins TRBV13 to TRBJ2-3; D is unresolved. Germline V gene data show CDR1 as PRHDT and CDR2 as FYEKMQ (reference sequence). Trimming removed 6 bases from V and 0 bases from J, with 7 bases in between. The CDR3 is made up of 13 amino acids. The CDR3 coding sequence is TGTGCCAGCAGACCTCCTAGCACAGATACGCAGTATTTT. The encoded protein is CASRPPSTDTQYF.

The gene calls are TRBV4-3 and TRBJ2-4; D assignment may be TRBD1 or TRBD2 (5 bases each). V lost 3 bases to trimming and J lost 7 bases, with 10 bases between them. This CDR3 has 13 residues. Germline CDR1 LGHNA, CDR2 YSLEER. The CDR3 is CASSQAGTNIQYF. In nucleotides, the CDR3 is TGCGCCAGCAGCCAGGCCGGGACCAACATTCAGTACTTC.

The chain uses TRBV7-3 and TRBJ2-7, with 8 bases that match TRBD1. CDR3 length: 14 residues. V dropped 5 bases and J dropped 5; count of bases not matched to a gene: 8. Per the germline V gene, CDR1 is SGHTA and CDR2 is FQGTGA. As DNA, the CDR3 is TGTGCCAGCAGCGCAGGGGGCGACCTCCACGAGCAGTACTTC. As protein: CASSAGGDLHEQYF.

The V and J genes are TRBV27 and TRBJ2-7; D remains unclear. The length of the CDR3 is 14 residues. Germline V lookup: CDR1 MNHEY, CDR2 SMNVEV (reference sequence). V lost 3 bases, J lost 2 bases, and 11 bases lay in between. CDR3 loop: CASSFRADPYEQYF. CDR3 DNA sequence: TGTGCCAGCAGTTTTCGGGCGGACCCCTACGAGCAGTACTTC.

The J gene is TRBJ2-7, the V gene TRBV2; D unclear. This CDR3 is 11 amino acids long. In germline, CDR1 is SNHLY, CDR2 FYNNEI. Deletions cut 6 bases from V and 9 bases from J, with 12 bases between. CDR3 sequence: CASSPSGVQYF. CDR3 DNA: TGTGCCAGCAGCCCCTCTGGGGTGCAGTACTTC.

V is TRBV9 and J is TRBJ2-5; 12 bases are a match to TRBD1. The CDR3 is 17 amino acids. V lost 4 bases, J lost 1 base, and 8 bases stayed unmatched. The germline gives CDR1 SGDLS, CDR2 YYNGEE. CDR3 bases: TGTGCCAGCAGCTTAGGGACAGGGGGCGCCCCCCAAGAGACCCAGTACTTC. Its translation: CASSLGTGGAPQETQYF.

The CDR3 DNA reads as TGTGCCAGCAGCCTCGGGACTACTAAATTCTTC. It codes for CASSLGTTKFF. This chain uses TRBV14 with TRBJ2-1, with 7 bases lining up with TRBD2. CDR1 and CDR2 from the germline V gene are SGHDN and FVKESK. The CDR3 has 11 amino acids. The V gene end was trimmed by 4 bases and the J gene end by 16 bases; junction bases not matched to a gene: 7.

In this sample, this clonotype turned up a few times. The chain recombines TRBV7-6 with TRBJ2-5, with D unclear. Germline CDR1 is SGHVS and CDR2 is FNYEAQ. CDR3 length equals 15 residues. V lost 5 bases and J lost 0, with 13 bases in between. The CDR3 region has the DNA TGTGCCAGCAGCCTCAACAAGATGTACCAAGAGACCCAGTACTTC. Amino acids: CASSLNKMYQETQYF.

This clonotype has ten or more counts. The chain recombines TRBV29-1 with TRBJ1-1; weak D call: TRBD1 (5 bases). The CDR3 loop spans 15 amino acids. Germline V lookup: CDR1 SQVTM, CDR2 ANQGSEA. V was clipped by 3 bases and J by 0 bases, with 14 bases between them. The CDR3 loop is CSVENPGQLNTEAFF. The DNA of the CDR3 is TGCAGCGTTGAGAACCCTGGACAACTGAACACTGAAGCTTTCTTT.

This clonotype was detected many times. A read error may account for a junction end that differs from germline. This CDR3 is CASSSSGRAGNEQFF. Here the CDR3 DNA reads TGTGCCAGTAGTTCTAGCGGGAGGGCCGGCAATGAGCAGTTCTTC. This chain connects TRBV12-3 or TRBV12-4 to TRBJ2-1; 12 bases are shared with TRBD2. This CDR3 is 15 amino acids long.

This chain joins TRBV5-1 and TRBJ2-3; no clear D. The V gene's germline CDR1 is SGHRS and CDR2 YFSETQ. The CDR3 extends over 14 amino acids. V lost 2 bases and J lost 6, with 13 bases in between. This CDR3 is CASSLRGGVDTQYF. The CDR3 coding sequence is TGCGCCAGCAGCTTACGCGGTGGGGTGGATACGCAGTATTTT.

This clonotype was counted a few times. The chain recombines TRBV20-1 with TRBJ1-2; D remains unclear. CDR3 length equals 10 residues. CDR1 and CDR2 (germline): DFQATT, SNEGSKA (reference sequence). V dropped 5 bases and J dropped 7 bases, with 8 bases sitting between them. CDR3 in amino acids: CSAEFIGYTF. The CDR3, as DNA: TGCAGTGCTGAGTTCATTGGCTACACCTTC.

The V and J genes are TRBV29-1 and TRBJ2-2; TRBD1 might be the D (6 bases). The length of the CDR3 is 16 residues. The ends were cut back, 6 bases at V and 1 base at J, with 18 bases in the middle. Looked up from germline, CDR1 is SQVTM and CDR2 is ANQGSEA. The CDR3 loop is CSVVTTDRQNTGELFF. The CDR3, as DNA: TGCAGCGTCGTGACGACGGACAGACAGAACACCGGGGAGCTGTTTTTT.